Given below is one T cell receptor beta chain in context. Its antigen is not identified. The method was immunoSEQ multiplex PCR; TCRdb's version includes in-frame clones alone and lacks a portion of them. Of more than 45,000 clones listed, roughly 86% are singletons. This sample is part of a study of OX40 agonist ivuxolimab in advanced cancers. Study in general: The dose-escalation cohort had hepatocellular carcinoma, melanoma, renal cell or head and neck cancer. Patients with prior anti-PD-1, anti-PD-L1 or anti-CTLA-4 therapy were eligible; 35% to 50% had some. Study-wide points: Which antigen the expanded peripheral T cells recognized is unknown. Blood T cells, both CD4+ and CD8+, expanded clonally by week 6 at 0.1 to 3.0 mg/kg.

V was pared by 3 bases and J by 4 bases, with 6 bases of the junction left unmatched. The CDR3 loop spans 16 amino acids. Germline V lookup: CDR1 ENHRY, CDR2 SYGVKD. J is TRBJ1-1 and V is TRBV10-3; 12 nucleotides agree with TRBD1. This clonotype was sampled from an adult with an advanced solid tumor such as melanoma, head and neck, liver or kidney cancer. Sequenced here: CD4+ or CD8+ T cells sorted from blood, sampled in a trial of the OX40 agonist ivuxolimab. The CDR3 coding sequence is TGTGCCATCAGTGAACTGGGACAGGGGGCGAGCACTGAAGCTTTCTTT. This codes for CAISELGQGASTEAFF.